What follows is one TCR beta chain and its context. What antigen it recognizes has not been identified. Base qualities are not recorded, but no much larger clone differs from it by a single base. The data were obtained in a study of Ad26.COV2.S vaccination and SARS-CoV-2 variants (dated by TCRdb to the early 2020s). A note on the overall study: Vaccine-arm donors were drawn from COV1001, a multicentre, randomized, double-blind, placebo-controlled phase I-IIa trial of Ad26.COV2.S in healthy adults. Ad26.COV2.S was administered intramuscularly at a dose of 5x10^10 or 1x10^11 viral particles, either as one shot or as two shots given 56 days apart. TCRbeta repertoire sequencing was used to assess the specificity and breadth of SARS-CoV-2-reactive T cell receptors after Ad26.COV2.S vaccination. The TCR-sequenced set comprised approximately 32 samples: some 20 Ad26.COV2.S vaccine recipients, 5 placebo recipients and 8 SARS-CoV-2 convalescent individuals. Participants in the trial were split at random into five groups of five each, receiving low-dose or high-dose Ad26.COV2.S once or twice, or else placebo on both occasions. Investigators did not know the trial group allocation while performing experiments and assessing outcomes.

V lost 5 bases and J lost 7 bases; the stretch between them is 9 bases long. Reading the germline V gene gives CDR1 MDHEN and CDR2 SYDVKM. The CDR3 goes from the cysteine to the phenylalanine over 11 residues. Only the CDR3 portion is preserved as DNA: 33 bases, with reading frame beginning at the first base. The sample's treatment or condition label is to be understood as: around 19 received Ad26.COV2.S at low or high dose, single or two shots; roughly five received placebo; per-sample allocation not given. Repertoires of vaccine and placebo recipients were sequenced from samples taken on day 63 after the first injection. Between 29 July and 7 August 2020, Cohort 1b enrolled approximately 26 adults aged 18-55 years at one site in Boston, USA. As a vaccine, Ad26.COV2.S was a replication-incompetent adenovirus type 26 vector that expressed a prefusion-stabilized SARS-CoV-2 spike protein derived from the original Wuhan strain.

The immunoSEQ Assay was the method used to sequence TCRbeta CDR3 regions. After extraction, genomic DNA underwent amplification by bias-controlled multiplex PCR, followed by high-throughput sequencing. On the study's bioinformatics: To quantify the absolute abundance of each unique TCRbeta CDR3 region, sequences were collapsed and filtered. Usable DNA was measured by amplifying reference genes present in all nucleated cells, and TCRbeta template counts were normalized to that usable DNA to estimate T cell fraction. Repertoire TCRs were annotated as SARS-CoV-2-specific by exact matching of V gene, CDR3 amino acid sequence and J gene to a known reactive TCR set. MIRA supplied the reference SARS-CoV-2 TCR set, which was filtered for enrichment in COVID-19-positive ImmuneCODE repertoires so that public or cross-reactive TCRs were removed. Based on the MIRA antigens, annotated TCRs were further analysed at the level of specific ORF or position within ORF. Breadth was defined as annotated unique rearrangements over total unique productive rearrangements; depth was the summed frequency of those rearrangements. Two-sided Wilcoxon rank-sum tests were applied when comparing TCR breadth between groups. TCRdb took over this immuneACCESS table, retaining in-frame rearrangements with V and J assigned. Such tables are incomplete; in checked studies, under half of the missing clones stem from an unresolved V gene, and the remainder is unexplained. Clone size and the V and J calls come from that table; the DNA yielded D and trimming. For this sample the table gives about 480,000 clones, of which roughly 85% were detected only once. The top ten clones comprise roughly 12% of the sample.

Overall results and qualifications from the work: Compared with placebo recipients, Ad26.COV2.S recipients showed higher spike-specific TCR breadth (P = 0.0014). Vaccine and placebo recipients had comparable non-spike TCR breadth, which fits with the vaccine containing only spike. The authors noted that the TCR breadth and depth analyses may have underestimated total T cell responses. Substantial breadth of spike-specific CD8+ and CD4+ T cell responses was reported after vaccination. Comparing responses between vaccine doses or regimens was not something the study was powered to do.

This specimen was peripheral blood, taken in a trial of Ad26.COV2.S vaccine versus placebo. This receptor was obtained from a person aged 18-60 years who received the Ad26.COV2.S COVID-19 vaccine or a placebo. The chain is encoded by TRBV28 joined to TRBJ2-7, with the D gene uncertain. The base sequence is TGTGCCAGCAGTCCGCACGATGAGCAGTACTTC. Translated, it gives CASSPHDEQYF.